These T cell receptor beta chains were read from a single sample in a study of blood T cell repertoires in COVID-19. Sequenced by immunoSEQ multiplex PCR; TCRdb stores in-frame clones only, minus some. Among 130,000 to 150,000 clones listed, roughly 80% were seen once. The sequenced material came from peripheral blood. The receptors were sampled from a woman over 75 in a cohort sampled during active or convalescent COVID-19. Both conserved end residues are part of each CDR3. D genes are given only for firm matches. Not all rows give a size; the values are once, few, many and, for expanded clones, a class.

clone size: many; CDR3 length: 13; V gene: TRBV30; J gene: TRBJ1-1; D gene: .; CDR3 protein: CAWSVSQDTEAFF; CDR3 DNA: TGTGCCTGGAGCGTAAGCCAGGACACTGAAGCTTTCTTT
clone size: .; CDR3 length: 13; V gene: TRBV29-1; J gene: TRBJ1-1; D gene: .; CDR3 protein: CSVFTGTNTEAFF; CDR3 DNA: TGCAGCGTCTTCACAGGGACAAACACTGAAGCTTTCTTT
clone size: once; CDR3 length: 12; V gene: TRBV6-5; J gene: TRBJ1-2; D gene: TRBD1; CDR3 protein: CASSYERGTETF; CDR3 DNA: TGTGCCAGCAGTTACGAGAGAGGGACAGAAACCTTC
clone size: .; CDR3 length: 15; V gene: TRBV4-1; J gene: TRBJ2-7; D gene: .; CDR3 protein: CASSQALSRTYEQYF; CDR3 DNA: TGCGCCAGCAGCCAAGCGTTAAGCAGGACCTACGAGCAGTACTTC
clone size: many; CDR3 length: 13; V gene: TRBV12-3/TRBV12-4; J gene: TRBJ1-4; D gene: .; CDR3 protein: CASSTPTNEKLFF; CDR3 DNA: TGTGCCAGCAGTACACCAACTAATGAAAAACTGTTTTTT
clone size: .; CDR3 length: 16; V gene: TRBV5-6; J gene: TRBJ2-2; D gene: .; CDR3 protein: CASSSTGSRYTGELFF; CDR3 DNA: TGTGCCAGCAGCTCGACAGGTTCCCGATACACCGGGGAGCTGTTTTTT
clone size: .; CDR3 length: 17; V gene: TRBV4-2; J gene: TRBJ2-2; D gene: .; CDR3 protein: CASSQEPGLTGTGELFF; CDR3 DNA: TGTGCCAGCAGCCAGGAACCCGGACTAACCGGCACCGGGGAGCTGTTTTTT
clone size: few; CDR3 length: 15; V gene: TRBV20-1; J gene: TRBJ1-2; D gene: TRBD1; CDR3 protein: CSASRGDRAEDGYTF; CDR3 DNA: TGCAGTGCTAGTCGAGGCGACAGGGCCGAAGATGGCTACACCTTC
clone size: .; CDR3 length: 13; V gene: TRBV3-1/TRBV3-2; J gene: TRBJ2-5; D gene: .; CDR3 protein: CASSLGGAETQYF; CDR3 DNA: TGTGCCAGCAGCCTCGGGGGTGCCGAGACCCAGTACTTC
clone size: .; CDR3 length: 15; V gene: TRBV6-1; J gene: TRBJ1-4; D gene: TRBD1; CDR3 protein: CASSELGQYNEKLFF; CDR3 DNA: TGTGCCAGCAGTGAACTGGGACAGTATAATGAAAAACTGTTTTTT
clone size: .; CDR3 length: 14; V gene: TRBV6-2/TRBV6-3; J gene: TRBJ2-7; D gene: TRBD2; CDR3 protein: CASSYREGPGEQYF; CDR3 DNA: TGTGCCAGCAGTTACCGGGAGGGGCCAGGCGAGCAGTACTTC
clone size: .; CDR3 length: 13; V gene: TRBV7-3; J gene: TRBJ1-1; D gene: .; CDR3 protein: CASSFTQNTEAFF; CDR3 DNA: TGTGCCAGCAGCTTTACACAGAACACTGAAGCTTTCTTT
clone size: .; CDR3 length: 15; V gene: TRBV23-1; J gene: TRBJ1-6; D gene: .; CDR3 protein: CASSHFQRGNSPLHF; CDR3 DNA: TGCGCCAGCAGTCACTTCCAGCGAGGCAATTCACCCCTCCACTTT
clone size: .; CDR3 length: 13; V gene: TRBV5-1; J gene: TRBJ1-4; D gene: .; CDR3 protein: CASRGRGNEKLFF; CDR3 DNA: TGCGCCAGTCGAGGGAGAGGAAATGAAAAACTGTTTTTT
clone size: .; CDR3 length: 14; V gene: TRBV28; J gene: TRBJ2-1; D gene: TRBD2; CDR3 protein: CASRRGTPGGEQFF; CDR3 DNA: TGTGCCAGCAGACGGGGGACTCCGGGGGGTGAGCAGTTCTTC
clone size: .; CDR3 length: 14; V gene: TRBV27; J gene: TRBJ2-5; D gene: TRBD2; CDR3 protein: CASSSRGGGETQYF; CDR3 DNA: TGTGCCAGCAGTTCCCGGGGGGGAGGTGAGACCCAGTACTTC
clone size: .; CDR3 length: 19; V gene: TRBV11-2; J gene: TRBJ2-1; D gene: .; CDR3 protein: CASSLRASATLLTYNEQFF; CDR3 DNA: TGTGCCAGCAGCTTACGAGCTAGCGCAACTCTACTTACCTACAATGAGCAGTTCTTC
clone size: .; CDR3 length: 16; V gene: TRBV21-1; J gene: TRBJ1-1; D gene: .; CDR3 protein: CASSKRGDRTNTEAFF; CDR3 DNA: TGTGCCAGCAGCAAAAGAGGGGACAGAACTAACACTGAAGCTTTCTTT
clone size: .; CDR3 length: 13; V gene: TRBV7-2; J gene: TRBJ1-2; D gene: .; CDR3 protein: CASSLNRVLGYTF; CDR3 DNA: TGTGCCAGCAGCTTAAACAGGGTTCTTGGCTACACCTTC
clone size: .; CDR3 length: 15; V gene: TRBV2; J gene: TRBJ2-5; D gene: TRBD1; CDR3 protein: CASSDSQRDRGTQYF; CDR3 DNA: TGTGCCAGCAGTGATAGCCAGAGGGACAGGGGGACCCAGTACTTC
clone size: .; CDR3 length: 17; V gene: TRBV4-1; J gene: TRBJ2-7; D gene: .; CDR3 protein: CASSQGSRAGSSYEQYF; CDR3 DNA: TGCGCCAGCAGCCAAGGGAGTCGTGCGGGGAGCTCCTACGAGCAGTACTTC
clone size: .; CDR3 length: 15; V gene: TRBV6-1; J gene: TRBJ2-3; D gene: .; CDR3 protein: CASSELGSNTDTQYF; CDR3 DNA: TGTGCCAGCAGTGAGCTTGGCTCAAACACAGATACGCAGTATTTT
clone size: .; CDR3 length: 15; V gene: TRBV11-1; J gene: TRBJ2-3; D gene: .; CDR3 protein: CASSLRTAGVDTQYF; CDR3 DNA: TGTGCCAGCAGCTTAAGGACGGCAGGGGTGGATACGCAGTATTTT
clone size: .; CDR3 length: 15; V gene: TRBV4-3; J gene: TRBJ2-1; D gene: .; CDR3 protein: CASSQVVSSYNEQFF; CDR3 DNA: TGCGCCAGCAGCCAAGTTGTCAGCTCCTACAATGAGCAGTTCTTC
clone size: .; CDR3 length: 15; V gene: TRBV7-3; J gene: TRBJ1-1; D gene: .; CDR3 protein: CASSLTAGVNTEAFF; CDR3 DNA: TGTGCCAGCAGCTTAACCGCAGGGGTGAACACTGAAGCTTTCTTT
clone size: .; CDR3 length: 17; V gene: TRBV5-6; J gene: TRBJ2-5; D gene: TRBD1; CDR3 protein: CASSFPNGQGAAETQYF; CDR3 DNA: TGTGCCAGCAGCTTCCCCAACGGACAGGGGGCGGCAGAGACCCAGTACTTC
clone size: .; CDR3 length: 14; V gene: TRBV10-2; J gene: TRBJ2-5; D gene: .; CDR3 protein: CASSEDRAQGTQYF; CDR3 DNA: TGCGCCAGCAGTGAGGACAGAGCCCAGGGGACCCAGTACTTC
clone size: few; CDR3 length: 15; V gene: TRBV6-5; J gene: TRBJ1-5; D gene: .; CDR3 protein: CATQKKGGSNQPQHF; CDR3 DNA: TGTGCCACCCAAAAAAAGGGGGGGAGCAATCAGCCCCAGCATTTT
clone size: .; CDR3 length: 15; V gene: TRBV19; J gene: TRBJ2-5; D gene: TRBD2; CDR3 protein: CASSIGGLEEETQYF; CDR3 DNA: TGTGCCAGTAGTATCGGGGGGTTGGAGGAAGAGACCCAGTACTTC
clone size: .; CDR3 length: 13; V gene: TRBV2; J gene: TRBJ2-7; D gene: .; CDR3 protein: CASSATSGHEQYF; CDR3 DNA: TGTGCCAGCAGTGCAACCTCAGGTCACGAGCAGTACTTC
clone size: .; CDR3 length: 16; V gene: TRBV19; J gene: TRBJ2-6; D gene: TRBD1; CDR3 protein: CASRDRGRSGANVLTF; CDR3 DNA: TGTGCCAGCCGGGACAGGGGGCGTTCTGGGGCCAACGTCCTGACTTTC
clone size: .; CDR3 length: 15; V gene: TRBV3-1/TRBV3-2; J gene: TRBJ1-1; D gene: TRBD1; CDR3 protein: CASTGSYRGNTEAFF; CDR3 DNA: TGTGCCAGCACCGGATCTTACAGGGGAAACACTGAAGCTTTCTTT
clone size: .; CDR3 length: 13; V gene: TRBV19; J gene: TRBJ1-2; D gene: .; CDR3 protein: CASTRTAVYGYTF; CDR3 DNA: TGTGCCAGTACGAGGACAGCGGTGTATGGCTACACCTTC
clone size: .; CDR3 length: 15; V gene: TRBV7-9; J gene: TRBJ2-1; D gene: TRBD1; CDR3 protein: CASSDGTGNYNEQFF; CDR3 DNA: TGTGCCAGCAGCGACGGGACAGGGAATTACAATGAGCAGTTCTTC
clone size: .; CDR3 length: 17; V gene: TRBV4-1; J gene: TRBJ1-3; D gene: .; CDR3 protein: CASSHTGLRTSGNTIYF; CDR3 DNA: TGCGCCAGCAGCCACACGGGACTCCGTACCTCTGGAAACACCATATATTTT
clone size: .; CDR3 length: 15; V gene: TRBV15; J gene: TRBJ1-1; D gene: TRBD1; CDR3 protein: CATSRSRQGRAEAFF; CDR3 DNA: TGTGCCACCAGCAGATCCCGACAGGGGCGCGCTGAAGCTTTCTTT
clone size: .; CDR3 length: 14; V gene: TRBV5-1; J gene: TRBJ1-6; D gene: .; CDR3 protein: CASSPRAANSPLHF; CDR3 DNA: TGCGCCAGCAGCCCCCGAGCAGCGAATTCACCCCTCCACTTT
clone size: .; CDR3 length: 14; V gene: TRBV5-4; J gene: TRBJ2-3; D gene: TRBD1; CDR3 protein: CASRPGTGTDTQYF; CDR3 DNA: TGTGCCAGCAGGCCCGGGACAGGGACAGATACGCAGTATTTT
clone size: .; CDR3 length: 18; V gene: TRBV6-2/TRBV6-3; J gene: TRBJ1-5; D gene: TRBD1; CDR3 protein: CASSTWTGAGWSNQPQHF; CDR3 DNA: TGTGCCAGCAGTACTTGGACAGGGGCAGGTTGGAGCAATCAGCCCCAGCATTTT
clone size: .; CDR3 length: 16; V gene: TRBV7-3; J gene: TRBJ2-3; D gene: TRBD1; CDR3 protein: CASSRSQGAGTDTQYF; CDR3 DNA: TGTGCCAGCAGCAGATCACAGGGGGCCGGCACAGATACGCAGTATTTT
clone size: once; CDR3 length: 18; V gene: TRBV7-9; J gene: TRBJ2-2; D gene: TRBD2; CDR3 protein: CASSPQPRLAGATGELFF; CDR3 DNA: TGTGCCAGCAGCCCCCAACCTAGACTAGCGGGGGCCACCGGGGAGCTGTTTTTT
clone size: .; CDR3 length: 16; V gene: TRBV5-6; J gene: TRBJ2-1; D gene: TRBD2; CDR3 protein: CASSFEAGSSYNEQFF; CDR3 DNA: TGTGCCAGCAGTTTTGAAGCGGGGAGCTCCTACAATGAGCAGTTCTTC
clone size: .; CDR3 length: 14; V gene: TRBV2; J gene: TRBJ1-5; D gene: .; CDR3 protein: CASSPGTSNQPQHF; CDR3 DNA: TGTGCCAGCAGTCCCGGGACAAGCAATCAGCCCCAGCATTTT
clone size: once; CDR3 length: 18; V gene: TRBV19; J gene: TRBJ1-1; D gene: .; CDR3 protein: CASSIGLSLFSGNTEAFF; CDR3 DNA: TGTGCCAGTAGTATTGGACTCAGTCTTTTTTCCGGGAACACTGAAGCTTTCTTT
clone size: .; CDR3 length: 13; V gene: TRBV7-2; J gene: TRBJ1-4; D gene: .; CDR3 protein: CASSLGRNEKLFF; CDR3 DNA: TGTGCCAGCAGCTTAGGCAGGAATGAAAAACTGTTTTTT
clone size: .; CDR3 length: 13; V gene: TRBV6-5; J gene: TRBJ1-5; D gene: .; CDR3 protein: CASNILSNQPQHF; CDR3 DNA: TGTGCCAGCAACATACTATCTAATCAGCCCCAGCATTTT
clone size: .; CDR3 length: 12; V gene: TRBV19; J gene: TRBJ1-1; D gene: TRBD1; CDR3 protein: CASSQDRVRAFF; CDR3 DNA: TGTGCCAGTAGCCAAGACAGGGTACGAGCTTTCTTT
clone size: .; CDR3 length: 17; V gene: TRBV9; J gene: TRBJ2-1; D gene: .; CDR3 protein: CAKLTAYQPCSYNEQFF; CDR3 DNA: TGTGCCAAACTGACAGCGTACCAGCCCTGCTCCTACAATGAGCAGTTCTTC
clone size: few; CDR3 length: 14; V gene: TRBV7-6; J gene: TRBJ2-3; D gene: .; CDR3 protein: CASSFGQTGYTQYF; CDR3 DNA: TGTGCCAGCAGCTTCGGCCAGACAGGTTATACGCAGTATTTT
clone size: .; CDR3 length: 14; V gene: TRBV5-1; J gene: TRBJ2-1; D gene: .; CDR3 protein: CASSLGDSYNEQFF; CDR3 DNA: TGCGCCAGCAGCTTGGGCGACAGTTACAATGAGCAGTTCTTC
clone size: .; CDR3 length: 15; V gene: TRBV5-6; J gene: TRBJ1-4; D gene: TRBD1; CDR3 protein: CASSMTGGLREKLFF; CDR3 DNA: TGTGCCAGCAGCATGACAGGGGGCCTAAGGGAAAAACTGTTTTTT
clone size: .; CDR3 length: 14; V gene: TRBV5-5; J gene: TRBJ2-3; D gene: .; CDR3 protein: CASSLGASTDTQYF; CDR3 DNA: TGTGCCAGCAGCCTAGGTGCTAGCACAGATACGCAGTATTTT
clone size: once; CDR3 length: 13; V gene: TRBV5-1; J gene: TRBJ1-2; D gene: .; CDR3 protein: CASSREEGSGYTF; CDR3 DNA: TGCGCCAGCAGCCGGGAAGAAGGTAGTGGCTACACCTTC
clone size: .; CDR3 length: 15; V gene: TRBV24-1; J gene: TRBJ2-5; D gene: TRBD2; CDR3 protein: CATSVSGGAEETQYF; CDR3 DNA: TGTGCCACCAGTGTTAGCGGGGGGGCGGAAGAGACCCAGTACTTC
clone size: .; CDR3 length: 12; V gene: TRBV15; J gene: TRBJ2-5; D gene: .; CDR3 protein: CATSRRGETQYF; CDR3 DNA: TGTGCCACCAGCAGGAGAGGTGAGACCCAGTACTTC
clone size: few; CDR3 length: 13; V gene: TRBV19; J gene: TRBJ1-5; D gene: .; CDR3 protein: CASSLTGDQPQHF; CDR3 DNA: TGTGCCAGTTCGCTGACGGGAGATCAGCCCCAGCATTTT
clone size: .; CDR3 length: 14; V gene: TRBV5-1; J gene: TRBJ1-1; D gene: TRBD1; CDR3 protein: CASTTGGLNTEAFF; CDR3 DNA: TGCGCCAGCACGACAGGGGGTCTGAACACTGAAGCTTTCTTT
clone size: .; CDR3 length: 13; V gene: TRBV10-3; J gene: TRBJ1-4; D gene: .; CDR3 protein: CAISEFYNEKLFF; CDR3 DNA: TGTGCCATCAGTGAGTTCTATAATGAAAAACTGTTTTTT